This T cell receptor (beta chain) appears in the sequencing data of a study of human T cells and chemical hapten exposure. In the study overall: Patch tests of 0.01% DPC on the upper back were read at 6 days.

Stated time point: patch test 1, 2 weeks after DPC sensitization. Documented treatment: therapeutic diphenylcyclopropenone sensitization with weekly scalp DPC. Original processing methods: The median was roughly 100,000 TCRs per sample, ranging roughly 20,000 to 750,000. MiXCR was run by TCRdb on the RACE reads, yielding one entry per CDR3 protein. The V and J calls were not made by the authors but by TCRdb's processing. The table lists some 340,000 distinct CDR3 sequences, 5.5% to 8% of them singletons. J lost 0 bases, V lost 5 bases, and 5 bases had no gene match. CDR1 DFQATT and CDR2 SNEGSKA come from the germline V gene (reference sequence). The CDR3 runs to 15 residues.

Sequencing used whole blood, obtained in connection with sensitization to the hapten diphenylcyclopropenone (DPC). The receptor comes from a woman under 30 with alopecia areata. Some clones in this sample may be carry-over from other donors' samples. The chain employs TRBV20-1 and TRBJ2-1, with 9 positions matching TRBD2. The CDR3 reads CSAFDSGGSYNEQFF. The CDR3 bases are TGCAGTGCTTTCGATAGCGGGGGCTCCTACAATGAGCAGTTCTTC.